Below, 14 T cell receptor beta chains from the same sample are listed, as sequenced in a study of cytotoxic CD8 clonotypes in ibrutinib-treated CLL. TCRdb's table, derived via immunoSEQ multiplex PCR, lists solely in-frame clones and lacks some. This sample has 150,000 to 200,000 clones, with 70% to 90% found just once. The material sequenced was PBMCs, taken at disease progression, from a patient treated with ibrutinib. The receptors stem from a human donor with chronic lymphocytic leukemia.

This clone was seen a handful of times. In DNA, the CDR3 is TGTGCCAGCAGCTCGACAGATAGCTCCTATAATTCACCCCTCCACTTT. This gives the protein CASSSTDSSYNSPLHF. The chain joins TRBV5-4 to TRBJ1-6; perhaps TRBD1 as D (5 bases). From germline, CDR1 is SGHNT and CDR2 YYREEE (reference sequence). The CDR3 consists of 16 residues. Trimming removed 3 bases from V and 0 bases from J, with 10 bases in between.

V gene TRBV5-1 combines with J gene TRBJ2-1, with 11 positions matching TRBD2. V lost 4 bases and J lost 10; bases outside the gene matches: 10. CDR1 is SGHRS and CDR2 is YFSETQ in the germline V gene. The CDR3 is made up of 15 amino acids. The CDR3 region is CASSPTSGSVGEQFF. CDR3 coding DNA: TGCGCCAGCAGCCCTACTAGCGGGAGTGTGGGCGAGCAGTTCTTC. Full variable domain (rest looked up from reference TRBV5-1 and TRBJ2-1): KAGVTQTPRYLIKTRGQQVTLSCSPISGHRSVSWYQQTPGQGLQFLFEYFSETQRNKGNFPGRFSGRQFSNSRSEMNVSTLELGDSALYLCASSPTSGSVGEQFFGPGTRLTVL.

The chain employs TRBV5-6 and TRBJ2-1; TRBD2 might be the D (6 bases). The V gene lost 3 bases and the J gene lost 0 bases, with 19 bases spanning the gap. In germline, CDR1 is SGHDT, CDR2 YYEEEE. This CDR3 comprises 18 residues. The CDR3 loop is CASSSTYRGSSSYNEQFF. The CDR3 DNA reads as TGTGCCAGCAGCTCAACCTATCGGGGGTCGAGCTCCTACAATGAGCAGTTCTTC.

The chain uses TRBV5-1 and TRBJ2-7, with 7 bases that match TRBD1. V dropped 4 bases and J dropped 3; count of bases not matched to a gene: 7. Germline lookup yields CDR1 SGHRS and CDR2 YFSETQ. The CDR3 is made up of 14 amino acids. The CDR3 reads CASSRGQPFYEQYF. CDR3 DNA sequence: TGCGCCAGCAGCCGGGGACAGCCCTTCTACGAGCAGTACTTC.

This clone was counted between two and nine times. The chain combines TRBV10-3 with TRBJ1-1; TRBD1 matches at 7 bases. CDR1 is ENHRY, CDR2 SYGVKD, per germline. Unmatched junction bases numbered 2, after V lost 6 bases and J lost 1 base. The CDR3 totals 13 residues. This chain's CDR3 is CAIRDRTNTEAFF. The CDR3 region has the DNA TGTGCCATCAGGGACAGGACGAACACTGAAGCTTTCTTT.

The genes are TRBV11-3 and TRBJ2-5; D uncertain. Germline V CDR1 and CDR2: SGHNT, YENEEA. The CDR3 has 16 amino acids. Trimming removed 1 base from V and 5 bases from J, with 17 bases in between. For the CDR3, the DNA is TGTGCCAGCAGCTTAGTACTCACGGAGAATGCGGAGACCCAGTACTTC. It codes for CASSLVLTENAETQYF.

V gene TRBV20-1 combines with J gene TRBJ1-1; D is undetermined. CDR3 length equals 11 residues. The V gene's germline CDR1 is DFQATT and CDR2 SNEGSKA (reference sequence). Trimming pared 6 bases from V and 2 bases from J, leaving 7 bases between. The CDR3 sequence is CSAGRNTEAFF. For the CDR3, the DNA is TGCAGTGCCGGGAGAAACACTGAAGCTTTCTTT.

The chain links TRBV28 to TRBJ1-4, with a weak D call TRBD1 (5 bases). V dropped 7 bases and J dropped 5 bases, with 11 bases sitting between them. There are 13 residues in the CDR3. Germline CDR1 MDHEN, CDR2 SYDVKM. The CDR3 sequence: CASNSGGNEKLFF. The DNA of the CDR3 is TGTGCCAGCAATTCGGGGGGGAATGAAAAACTGTTTTTT.

The chain recombines TRBV4-1 with TRBJ1-1; TRBD1 matches at 7 bases. Per the germline V gene, CDR1 is MGHRA and CDR2 is YSYEKL. This CDR3 comprises 16 residues. With 5 bases clipped from V and 6 bases from J, the junction kept 15 bases outside the gene matches. The CDR3 spells CASSYAPPGGRAEAFF. CDR3 in DNA: TGCGCCAGCAGCTACGCCCCCCCAGGGGGACGGGCTGAAGCTTTCTTT.

CDR3 sequence reads: CAISGRRTDGYNEQFF. For the CDR3, the DNA is TGTGCCATCAGTGGCCGGAGGACAGATGGCTACAATGAGCAGTTCTTC. The chain joins TRBV10-3 to TRBJ2-1; a weak D match, TRBD1 (6 bases). Germline values: CDR1 ENHRY, CDR2 SYGVKD. This CDR3 is 16 amino acids long. V shed 4 bases and J shed 3 bases, with 16 bases lying between them.

The chain combines TRBV19 with TRBJ2-1; 7 positions match TRBD2. CDR3 length: 16 residues. CDR1 and CDR2 from the germline V gene are LNHDA and SQIVND (reference sequence). J was trimmed by 6 bases and V by 1 base; bases with no gene match: 9. In nucleotides, the CDR3 is TGTGCCAGTAGTATAGGAGTAGCTGGGAGGGGCAATGAGCAGTTCTTC. This gives the protein CASSIGVAGRGNEQFF.

V and J are TRBV5-4 and TRBJ1-1, with TRBD1 matching over 8 bases. The V gene end was trimmed by 4 bases and the J gene end by 3 bases; junction bases not matched to a gene: 8. This CDR3 has 15 residues. In germline, CDR1 is SGHNT, CDR2 YYREEE (reference sequence). Written as DNA, the CDR3 is TGTGCCAGCAGCGCACCAGGGGGCGCGGACACTGAAGCTTTCTTT. Protein product: CASSAPGGADTEAFF. The whole variable domain, filled in from reference TRBV5-4 and TRBJ1-1, reads ETGVTQSPTHLIKTRGQQVTLRCSSQSGHNTVSWYQQALGQGPQFIFQYYREEENGRGNFPPRFSGLQFPNYSSELNVNALELDDSALYLCASSAPGGADTEAFFGQGTRLTVV.

This CDR3 reads CASSTRTGETNTGELFF. The DNA for the CDR3 is TGTGCCAGCAGCACTCGAACAGGGGAAACGAACACCGGGGAGCTGTTTTTT. The gene calls are TRBV21-1 and TRBJ2-2; TRBD1, as called in the table, went unchecked against the DNA. TRBV21-1 is reported as a pseudogene. The CDR3 runs to 17 residues.

The chain uses TRBV29-1 and TRBJ1-2, with D hard to call. Trimming took 5 bases from V and 4 from J, leaving 14 bases between them. Germline V lookup: CDR1 SQVTM, CDR2 ANQGSEA. The CDR3 spans 13 residues. CDR3 DNA sequence: TGCAGCGTTCCAAGGGCCGGCAGCTATGGCTACACCTTC. Translation: CSVPRAGSYGYTF. Complete variable domain (other parts from reference TRBV29-1 and TRBJ1-2): SAVISQKPSRDICQRGTSLTIQCQVDSQVTMMFWYRQQPGQSLTLIATANQGSEATYESGFVIDKFPISRPNLTFSTLTVSNMSPEDSSIYLCSVPRAGSYGYTFGSGTRLTVV.